The 30 T cell receptor beta chains reported below all come from one sample, sequenced in a study of cytomegalovirus exposure and HLA in healthy donors (TCRdb year 2017). The method was the immunoSEQ multiplex PCR assay. For the multiplex PCR, a mixture combining 60 forward primers for TCR Vbeta segments and 13 reverse primers for TCR Jbeta segments was used. The table comes from immuneACCESS by way of TCRdb, which keeps in-frame sequences with V and J called. Part of the clones is missing from these tables; in studies checked, under half for an unresolved V gene and the rest for unknown reasons. Recorded for this sample are some 150,000 clones; 76% of them occurred a single time. The ten largest account for approximately 4% of the sample. Material for sequencing was PBMCs. These receptors were collected from a man aged 18 to 30 in good health and CMV-seronegative.

The chain has TRBV7-8 and TRBJ2-7; 9 nucleotides match TRBD2. This CDR3 is 18 amino acids long. CDR1 SGHVS and CDR2 FQNEAQ come from the germline V gene. The V segment lost 0 bases and the J segment 2 bases; nucleotides outside the gene matches: 11. Written as DNA, the CDR3 is TGTGCCAGCAGCTTAGCTTTTGGTGACGGCGGGGGGGCCTACGAGCAGTACTTC. This gives the protein CASSLAFGDGGGAYEQYF.

The chain carries TRBV19 and TRBJ2-1; D may be TRBD1 (5 bases). The CDR3 runs to 13 residues. Germline CDR1 is LNHDA and CDR2 is SQIVND (reference sequence). The V and J ends lost 6 bases and 3 bases respectively, with 9 bases between them. CDR3 coding DNA: TGTGCCAGTAGCAGGGTGTACTACAATGAGCAGTTCTTC. It encodes CASSRVYYNEQFF. Looking up the rest from reference TRBV19 and TRBJ2-1 gives the full variable domain: DGGITQSPKYLFRKEGQNVTLSCEQNLNHDAMYWYRQDPGQGLRLIYYSQIVNDFQKGDIAEGYSVSREKKESFPLTVTSAQKNPTAFYLCASSRVYYNEQFFGPGTRLTVL.

The chain's CDR3 is CASSHRGGAEGSRSYGYTF. The CDR3 coding sequence is TGTGCCAGCAGCCACAGAGGGGGGGCAGAGGGGTCGAGGAGCTATGGCTACACCTTC. This chain connects TRBV13 to TRBJ1-2, with D perhaps matching TRBD1 (6 bases). CDR3 size: 19 residues. The V end lost 5 bases, the J end lost 4 bases, and 29 bases lay between the germline ends. Per germline, CDR1 PRHDT and CDR2 FYEKMQ (reference sequence).

The chain combines TRBV11-2 with TRBJ2-7; D uncertain. The CDR3 runs 15 residues. Germline CDR1 SGHAT, CDR2 FQNNGV. Trimming removed 2 bases at V and 0 bases at J, with 11 bases between. The CDR3 coding sequence is TGTGCCAGCAGCTTAATGAGCGCGAGCTCCTACGAGCAGTACTTC. Translating it yields CASSLMSASSYEQYF.

This rearrangement joins TRBV29-1 to TRBJ2-1; TRBD1 matches at 12 bases. Germline CDR1 and CDR2: SQVTM and ANQGSEA. Unmatched junction bases numbered 9, after V lost 4 bases and J lost 8 bases. This CDR3 comprises 15 residues. The CDR3 region has the DNA TGCAGCGTTGGAGCTGGGACAGGGGGCGCGGATGAGCAGTTCTTC. Translated, it gives CSVGAGTGGADEQFF.

The chain links TRBV27 to TRBJ2-7; D perhaps matches TRBD2 (5 bases). The CDR3 has 16 residues. V dropped 0 bases and J dropped 6 bases, with 18 bases sitting between them. CDR1 and CDR2 from the germline V gene are MNHEY and SMNVEV (reference sequence). The DNA of the CDR3 is TGTGCCAGCAGTTTATCCCCCGCGGCGGGCGCAGTCGAGCAGTACTTC. This encodes CASSLSPAAGAVEQYF.

In this sample, this clone turned up once. This chain joins TRBV11-3 and TRBJ1-1; no definite D call. The CDR3 extends over 13 amino acids. Germline V gene data show CDR1 as SGHNT and CDR2 as YENEEA. V lost 5 bases and J 1 base, leaving 8 bases between the germline ends. CDR3 loop: CASSLAGNTEAFF. DNA for the CDR3: TGTGCCAGCAGCCTGGCGGGGAACACTGAAGCTTTCTTT.

This clone was observed a few times. V usage is TRBV27 and J usage is TRBJ2-5, with 10 bases that match TRBD2. In germline, CDR1 is MNHEY, CDR2 SMNVEV (reference sequence). With 4 bases clipped from V and 5 bases from J, the junction kept 7 bases outside the gene matches. The CDR3 has 15 amino acids. This chain's CDR3 is CASSSTSGKEETQYF. CDR3 sequence (DNA): TGTGCCAGCAGTTCTACTAGCGGGAAGGAGGAGACCCAGTACTTC.

This chain connects TRBV19 to TRBJ2-1; 7 bases fit TRBD1. Germline V CDR1 and CDR2: LNHDA, SQIVND (reference sequence). The CDR3 has 15 amino acids. The V segment lost 3 bases and the J segment 0 bases; nucleotides outside the gene matches: 2. The CDR3 here is CASSMTGSSYNEQFF. CDR3 coding DNA: TGTGCCAGTAGTATGACAGGGAGCTCCTACAATGAGCAGTTCTTC. Filled out from reference TRBV19 and TRBJ2-1, the complete variable domain reads DGGITQSPKYLFRKEGQNVTLSCEQNLNHDAMYWYRQDPGQGLRLIYYSQIVNDFQKGDIAEGYSVSREKKESFPLTVTSAQKNPTAFYLCASSMTGSSYNEQFFGPGTRLTVL.

The gene calls are TRBV28 and TRBJ1-3; D unresolved. CDR1 MDHEN and CDR2 SYDVKM come from the germline V gene. The CDR3 consists of 17 residues. V lost 1 base, J lost 0 bases, and 13 bases lay in between. The CDR3 reads CASSLSGAYYSGNTIYF. As DNA, the CDR3 is TGTGCCAGCAGTTTATCCGGCGCCTACTACTCTGGAAACACCATATATTTT.

The table lists this clone with a few counts. V usage is TRBV6-1 and J usage is TRBJ2-7; 7 bases align to TRBD1. Trimming removed 7 bases from V and 1 base from J; junction bases left unmatched: 10. The CDR3 loop spans 15 amino acids. Per the germline V gene, CDR1 is MNHNS and CDR2 is SASEGT. The CDR3 nucleotides are TGTGCCAGCAAACTTACAGGGGTGGGATCCTACGAGCAGTACTTC. Amino acid sequence: CASKLTGVGSYEQYF.

Only a few counts were recorded for this clone. This chain connects TRBV10-3 to TRBJ2-1, with TRBD2 as a possible D gene (7 bases). CDR1 and CDR2 (germline): ENHRY, SYGVKD. Trimming removed 0 bases at V and 3 bases at J, with 12 bases between. The CDR3 has 16 residues. The CDR3 DNA is TGTGCCATCAGTGAGTCTGGGGGGGCACGCTACAATGAGCAGTTCTTC. Translating gives CAISESGGARYNEQFF.

V usage is TRBV7-3 and J usage is TRBJ2-3; 13 nucleotides agree with TRBD2. The CDR3 loop spans 16 amino acids. V shed 4 bases and J 5 bases; nucleotides not matched to a gene: 6. CDR1 is SGHTA, CDR2 FQGTGA, per germline. The CDR3 sequence: CASSSGTSGIRDTQYF. CDR3 sequence (DNA): TGTGCCAGCAGCTCAGGGACTAGCGGGATTCGAGATACGCAGTATTTT.

This sequence joins TRBV19 and TRBJ2-7; the match to TRBD1 covers 9 bases. Germline V gene data show CDR1 as LNHDA and CDR2 as SQIVND (reference sequence). Germline trimming cut 6 bases from V and 5 bases from J; bases unmatched to any gene: 8. The CDR3 is 14 residues long. The CDR3: CASSLQGAWDEQYF. CDR3 coding DNA: TGTGCCAGTAGCCTACAGGGGGCTTGGGACGAGCAGTACTTC.

The rearrangement uses TRBV7-3 and TRBJ2-2; 10 bases agree with TRBD1. Germline loops: CDR1 SGHTA, CDR2 FQGTGA. V gave up 4 bases and J gave up 4 bases; unmatched junction bases: 3. The CDR3 totals 15 residues. DNA for the CDR3: TGTGCCAGCAGCTCCGGGACAGGGGCCACCGGGGAGCTGTTTTTT. Its protein is CASSSGTGATGELFF. The full variable domain, in which reference TRBV7-3 and TRBJ2-2 provide the parts outside the CDR3, is GAGVSQTPSNKVTEKGKYVELRCDPISGHTALYWYRQSLGQGPEFLIYFQGTGAADDSGLPNDRFFAVRPEGSVSTLKIQRTERGDSAVYLCASSSGTGATGELFFGEGSRLTVL.

With regard to this clone: One junction end disagrees with the germline gene, perhaps due to a read error. The chain joins TRBV6-5 to TRBJ1-2, with 12 bases aligning to TRBD1. The CDR3 sequence is 16 residues long. Per the germline V gene, CDR1 is MNHEY and CDR2 is SVGAGI. As DNA, the CDR3 is TGTGCCAGCAGTAACTCCGGGACAGGGGGCTCGTATGGCTACACCTTC. Protein: CASSNSGTGGSYGYTF.

CDR3 residues: CASSTNRESGTDTQYF. CDR3 nucleotide sequence: TGCGCCAGCAGCACGAACAGGGAGAGTGGCACAGATACGCAGTATTTT. The chain joins TRBV5-1 to TRBJ2-3, with D perhaps TRBD1 (6 bases). Germline assignment: CDR1 SGHRS and CDR2 YFSETQ. The V gene lost 4 bases and the J gene lost 1 base, with 16 bases spanning the gap. This CDR3 spans 16 amino acids.

This sequence joins TRBV6-6 and TRBJ1-1; 9 bases map to TRBD1. Looked up from germline, CDR1 is MNHNY and CDR2 is SVGAGI (reference sequence). The CDR3 has 14 amino acids. The trim removed 7 bases at V and 2 bases at J, leaving 5 bases unmatched. The CDR3 region is CASKEQGANTEAFF. The CDR3 bases are TGTGCCAGCAAGGAACAGGGGGCTAACACTGAAGCTTTCTTT.

The chain uses TRBV5-1 and TRBJ2-4, with 10 positions matching TRBD1. CDR3 length: 15 amino acids. V lost 6 bases, J lost 7 bases, and 10 bases stayed unmatched. Germline-derived CDR1 and CDR2 are SGHRS and YFSETQ. The CDR3 DNA sequence: TGCGCCAGCAATCCGGGACAGGGGACGGCGAACATTCAGTACTTC. It specifies CASNPGQGTANIQYF.

The chain uses TRBV4-2 and TRBJ2-3; D might be TRBD2 (6 bases). The germline V gene encodes CDR1 LGHNA and CDR2 YNFKEQ. The CDR3 contains 18 residues. Between the trimmed V and J ends, which lost 0 bases and 0 bases, there was a span of 16 bases. The CDR3 nucleotides are TGTGCCAGCAGCCAAGATGGTTTGCTAGCGTCTAGCACAGATACGCAGTATTTT. Its protein product is CASSQDGLLASSTDTQYF.

The gene calls are TRBV19 and TRBJ2-1, with 7 positions matching TRBD1. The CDR3 has 18 residues. After removal of 5 bases from V and 6 bases from J, the junction contained 19 bases not matched to a gene. Germline V CDR1 and CDR2: LNHDA, SQIVND (reference sequence). CDR3 in DNA: TGTGCCAGTAGTCCCCCCCCTTGGGGACAGCTAGTAACCAATGAGCAGTTCTTC. Translated, it gives CASSPPPWGQLVTNEQFF.

This clone occurred once. CDR3 in DNA: TGTGCCAGCAGTGGCCGGGATGGGAGGATGAACACTGAAGCTTTCTTT. Its translation is CASSGRDGRMNTEAFF. The chain combines TRBV28 with TRBJ1-1; D is unclear. V was trimmed by 5 bases and J by 0 bases, leaving 16 bases between them. CDR3 size: 16 residues. Germline V gene data show CDR1 as MDHEN and CDR2 as SYDVKM.

The V and J genes are TRBV25-1 and TRBJ1-5; the D is unclear. The CDR3 has 10 amino acids. Germline CDR1 is MGHDK and CDR2 is SYGVNS. Trimming took 11 bases from V and 6 from J, leaving 8 bases between them. The CDR3 protein is CAERSQPQHF. For the CDR3, the DNA is TGTGCCGAACGCAGTCAGCCCCAGCATTTT.

The chain couples TRBV10-2 to TRBJ2-2, with 8 bases matching TRBD1. Germline loops: CDR1 WSHSY, CDR2 SAAADI. This CDR3 region has 14 residues. Losses at the gene ends were 8 bases for V and 2 bases for J; bases not matched to a gene: 4. The CDR3 region is CASWTGFNTGELFF. In DNA form, the CDR3 reads TGCGCCAGCTGGACAGGGTTTAACACCGGGGAGCTGTTTTTT.

CDR3: CASSWGGTQYF. Written as DNA, the CDR3 is TGTGCCAGCAGTTGGGGGGGGACCCAGTACTTC. The chain has TRBV5-4 and TRBJ2-5, with 7 bases matching TRBD2. V dropped 5 bases and J dropped 7; count of bases not matched to a gene: 2. The CDR3 covers 11 residues. Germline loops: CDR1 SGHNT, CDR2 YYREEE (reference sequence).

The V gene is TRBV19, the J gene TRBJ2-2; 7 bases agree with TRBD1. Trimming cost V 7 bases and J 1 base; bases outside gene matches: 3. Germline V gives CDR1 LNHDA, CDR2 SQIVND (reference sequence). The CDR3 runs 14 residues. The CDR3 loop is CASKRTGNTGELFF. In DNA form, the CDR3 reads TGTGCCAGTAAACGGACAGGGAACACCGGGGAGCTGTTTTTT.

The chain is built from TRBV27 and TRBJ1-2; 7 bases map to TRBD1. CDR3 size: 14 residues. CDR1 and CDR2 from the germline V gene are MNHEY and SMNVEV (reference sequence). V lost 6 bases and J lost 4; bases outside the gene matches: 8. In DNA form, the CDR3 reads TGTGCCAGCAGACTGATGGGACAGAGCTATGGCTACACCTTC. Translating it yields CASRLMGQSYGYTF.

The rearrangement joins TRBV6-6 to TRBJ1-1, with 9 bases lining up with TRBD1. Germline V gene data show CDR1 as MNHNY and CDR2 as SVGAGI (reference sequence). CDR3 length: 15 residues. V shed 4 bases and J 4 bases; nucleotides not matched to a gene: 7. The CDR3 loop reads CASSSLGQGSTEAFF. The CDR3 DNA reads as TGTGCCAGCAGTTCTCTCGGACAGGGGAGCACTGAAGCTTTCTTT.

The chain has TRBV5-1 and TRBJ2-3, with 12 positions matching TRBD2. The CDR3 length is 17 residues. After removal of 5 bases from V and 0 bases from J, the junction contained 7 bases not matched to a gene. CDR1 and CDR2 (germline): SGHRS, YFSETQ. CDR3 loop: CASSTGTSGYSTDTQYF. CDR3 nucleotides: TGCGCCAGCAGTACCGGGACTAGCGGGTACAGCACAGATACGCAGTATTTT.

DNA for the CDR3: TGTGCCAGCATTTATCCGGGACAATCCTACGAGCAGTACTTC. Its protein is CASIYPGQSYEQYF. The chain recombines TRBV2 with TRBJ2-7; a possible D gene is TRBD1 (6 bases). Germline CDR1 SNHLY, CDR2 FYNNEI. V lost 7 bases and J 1 base, leaving 14 bases between the germline ends. The CDR3 spans 14 residues. Variable domain in full (rest from reference TRBV2 and TRBJ2-7): EPEVTQTPSHQVTQMGQEVILRCVPISNHLYFYWYRQILGQKVEFLVSFYNNEISEKSEIFDDQFSVERPDGSNFTLKIRSTKLEDSAMYFCASIYPGQSYEQYFGPGTRLTVT.